This entry is about one T cell receptor (beta chain). Its antigen is undetermined. This specimen comes from a study of T cell responses to AZD1222 COVID-19 vaccine. Points from the study as a whole: The donors showed a predominance of white British ancestry and of females, with possible underestimation of clonal diversity.

CDR3 size: 16 residues. The germline CDR1 and CDR2 sequences are LGHDT and YNNKEL (reference sequence). The germline V and J ends were trimmed by 5 bases and 0 bases, with 16 bases remaining between them. Using immunoSEQ multiplex PCR, the repertoire was profiled, and TCRdb retains in-frame clones only, with some absent. The sample has around 200,000 clones, 85% to 95% seen once. The receptor was isolated from an adult who received the AZD1222 COVID-19 vaccine. The V call is TRBV3-1 (or the pseudogene TRBV3-2), the J call TRBJ1-1, with TRBD1 as a possible D gene (6 bases). The source material was peripheral blood, sampled 28 days after the second AZD1222 dose. The CDR3 spells CASSVRRTALNTEAFF. As DNA, the CDR3 is TGTGCCAGCAGCGTCCGACGGACAGCCTTGAACACTGAAGCTTTCTTT.